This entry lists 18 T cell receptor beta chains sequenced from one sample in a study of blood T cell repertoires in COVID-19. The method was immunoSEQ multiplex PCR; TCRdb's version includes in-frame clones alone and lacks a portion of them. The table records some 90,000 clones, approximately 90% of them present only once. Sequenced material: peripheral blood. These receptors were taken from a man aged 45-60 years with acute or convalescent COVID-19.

The CDR3 protein is CASSYGRGSQSEGYTF. In DNA form, the CDR3 reads TGTGCCAGCAGTTACGGCAGGGGTTCTCAATCCGAGGGCTACACCTTC. The V call is TRBV6-5, the J call TRBJ1-2, with a weak D call TRBD1 (6 bases). V lost 2 bases and J 8 bases, leaving 21 bases between the germline ends. CDR3 length equals 16 residues. Germline V gene data show CDR1 as MNHEY and CDR2 as SVGAGI.

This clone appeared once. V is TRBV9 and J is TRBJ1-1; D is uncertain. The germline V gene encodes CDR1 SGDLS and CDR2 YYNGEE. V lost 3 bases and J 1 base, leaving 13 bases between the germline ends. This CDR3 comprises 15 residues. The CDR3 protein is CASSGDPPRNTEAFF. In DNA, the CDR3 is TGTGCCAGCAGCGGAGACCCCCCTAGGAACACTGAAGCTTTCTTT.

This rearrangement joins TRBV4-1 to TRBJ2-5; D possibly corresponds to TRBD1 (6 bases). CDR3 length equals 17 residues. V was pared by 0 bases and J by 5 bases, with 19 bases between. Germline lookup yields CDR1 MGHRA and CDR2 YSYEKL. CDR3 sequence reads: CASSQDPQGQRGETQYF. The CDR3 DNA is TGCGCCAGCAGCCAAGATCCACAGGGACAAAGGGGGGAGACCCAGTACTTC.

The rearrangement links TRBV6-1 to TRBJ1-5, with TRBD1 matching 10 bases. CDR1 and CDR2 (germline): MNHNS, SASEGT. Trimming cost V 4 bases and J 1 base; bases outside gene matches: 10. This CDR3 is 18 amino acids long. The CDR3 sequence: CASSAGTGATISNQPQHF. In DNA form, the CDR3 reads TGTGCCAGCAGTGCCGGGACAGGGGCAACGATAAGCAATCAGCCCCAGCATTTT.

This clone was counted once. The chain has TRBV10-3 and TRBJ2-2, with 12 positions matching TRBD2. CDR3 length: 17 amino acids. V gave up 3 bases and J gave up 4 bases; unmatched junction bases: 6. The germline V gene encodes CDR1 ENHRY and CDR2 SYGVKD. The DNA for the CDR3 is TGTGCCATCAGTGAAGTCCGACTAGCGGGGGTCACCGGGGAGCTGTTTTTT. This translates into CAISEVRLAGVTGELFF.

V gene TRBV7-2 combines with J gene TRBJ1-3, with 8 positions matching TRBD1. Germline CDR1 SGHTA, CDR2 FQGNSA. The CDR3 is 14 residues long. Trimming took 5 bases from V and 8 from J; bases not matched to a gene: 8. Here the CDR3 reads CASSGRGLRDTIYF. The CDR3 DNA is TGTGCCAGCAGCGGCAGGGGGCTCCGCGACACCATATATTTT. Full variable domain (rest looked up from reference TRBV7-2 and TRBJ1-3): GAGVSQSPSNKVTEKGKDVELRCDPISGHTALYWYRQSLGQGLEFLIYFQGNSAPDKSGLPSDRFSAERTGGSVSTLTIQRTQQEDSAVYLCASSGRGLRDTIYFGEGSWLTVV.

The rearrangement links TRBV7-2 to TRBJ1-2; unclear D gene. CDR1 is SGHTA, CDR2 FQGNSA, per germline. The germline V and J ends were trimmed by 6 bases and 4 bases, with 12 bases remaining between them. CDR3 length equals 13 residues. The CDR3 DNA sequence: TGTGCCAGCAGTAGAGGTGGATCCTATGGCTACACCTTC. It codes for CASSRGGSYGYTF.

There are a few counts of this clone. CDR3 loop: CASSSSDRWGGQETQYF. The DNA for the CDR3 is TGTGCCAGCAGCTCCTCGGACCGGTGGGGGGGCCAAGAGACCCAGTACTTC. J is TRBJ2-5 and V is TRBV13; 7 bases line up with TRBD2. Germline-derived CDR1 and CDR2 are PRHDT and FYEKMQ (reference sequence). The CDR3 runs 17 residues. The trim removed 4 bases at V and 1 base at J, leaving 12 bases unmatched.

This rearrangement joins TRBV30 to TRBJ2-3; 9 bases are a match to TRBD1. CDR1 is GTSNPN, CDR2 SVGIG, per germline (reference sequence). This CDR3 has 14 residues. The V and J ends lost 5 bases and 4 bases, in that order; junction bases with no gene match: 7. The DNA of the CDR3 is TGTGCCTGGGTACAACAGGGGGCCGCAGATACGCAGTATTTT. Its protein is CAWVQQGAADTQYF.

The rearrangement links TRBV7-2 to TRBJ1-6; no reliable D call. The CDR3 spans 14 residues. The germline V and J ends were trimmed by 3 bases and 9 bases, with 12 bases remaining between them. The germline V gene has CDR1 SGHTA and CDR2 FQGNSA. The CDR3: CASSFKSPFSPLHF. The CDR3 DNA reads TGTGCCAGCAGCTTTAAGAGCCCTTTTTCACCCCTCCACTTT.

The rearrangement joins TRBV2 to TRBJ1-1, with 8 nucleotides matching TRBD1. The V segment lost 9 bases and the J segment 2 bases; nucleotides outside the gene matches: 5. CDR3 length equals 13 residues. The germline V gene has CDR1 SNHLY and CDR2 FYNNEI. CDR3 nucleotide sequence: TGTGCCAGAAAGGACAGGGCCAACACTGAAGCTTTCTTT. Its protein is CARKDRANTEAFF.

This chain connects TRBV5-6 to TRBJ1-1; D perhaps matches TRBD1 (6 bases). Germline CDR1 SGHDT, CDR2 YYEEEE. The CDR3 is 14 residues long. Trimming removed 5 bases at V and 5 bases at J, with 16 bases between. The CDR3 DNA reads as TGTGCCAGCAGAACAGGGTGGGGAATAACTGAAGCTTTCTTT. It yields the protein CASRTGWGITEAFF.

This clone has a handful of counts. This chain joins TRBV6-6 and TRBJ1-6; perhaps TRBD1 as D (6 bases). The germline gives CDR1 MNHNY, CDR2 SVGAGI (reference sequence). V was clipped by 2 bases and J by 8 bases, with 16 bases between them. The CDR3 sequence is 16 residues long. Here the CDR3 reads CASSYDIGQGHSPLHF. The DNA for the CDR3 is TGTGCCAGCAGTTACGATATAGGGCAGGGGCATTCACCCCTCCACTTT.

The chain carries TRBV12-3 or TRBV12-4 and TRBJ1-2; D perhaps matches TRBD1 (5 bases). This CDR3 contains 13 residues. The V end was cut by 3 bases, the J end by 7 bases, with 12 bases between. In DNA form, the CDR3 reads TGTGCCAGCAGTTTGATGGGGCGTATTGGCTACACCTTC. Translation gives CASSLMGRIGYTF.

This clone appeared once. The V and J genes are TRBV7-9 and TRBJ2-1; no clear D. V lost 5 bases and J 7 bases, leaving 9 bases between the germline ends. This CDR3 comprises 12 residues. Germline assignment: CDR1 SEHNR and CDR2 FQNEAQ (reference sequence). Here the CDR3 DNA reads TGTGCCAGCAGCGCAATCGGGAATGAGCAGTTCTTC. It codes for CASSAIGNEQFF.

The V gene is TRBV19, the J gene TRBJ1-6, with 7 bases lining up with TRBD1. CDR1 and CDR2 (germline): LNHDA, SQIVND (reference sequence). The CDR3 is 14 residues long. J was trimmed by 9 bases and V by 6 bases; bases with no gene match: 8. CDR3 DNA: TGTGCCAGTAGAAAACAGGGGTCGATTTCACCCCTCCACTTT. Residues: CASRKQGSISPLHF.

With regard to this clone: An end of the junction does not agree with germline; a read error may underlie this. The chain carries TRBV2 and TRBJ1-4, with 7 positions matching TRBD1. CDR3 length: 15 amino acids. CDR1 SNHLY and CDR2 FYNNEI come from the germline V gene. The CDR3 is CASIERGGRYEKLFF. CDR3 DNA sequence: TGTGCCAGCATTGAAAGAGGGGGCCGGTACGAAAAACTGTTTTTT.

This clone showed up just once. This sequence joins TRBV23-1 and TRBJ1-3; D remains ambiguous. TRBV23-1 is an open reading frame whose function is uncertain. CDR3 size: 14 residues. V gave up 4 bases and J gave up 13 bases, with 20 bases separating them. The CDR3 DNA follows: TGCGCCAGCAGTCTCCGTTATGGCTGGCCTAGGATATATTTT. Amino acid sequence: CASSLRYGWPRIYF.